This passage covers 2 T cell receptor beta chains from one sample sequenced in a study of T cell clonality in common variable immunodeficiency. Study-level findings and limits: In common variable immunodeficiency, TCR beta chains reportedly carried fewer deletions and N-nucleotide insertions.

For these receptors, no antigen is known. This table comes from immunoSEQ multiplex PCR, and its TCRdb copy is limited to in-frame clones, with some not included. There are 30,000 to 40,000 clones in the sample, none observed a single time. Material: peripheral blood mononuclear cells. Receptors originate from a human donor with common variable immunodeficiency.

In its sample, this clone was seen many times. The read terminates 3 residues ahead of where the CDR3 ends, so the germline J gene completes it. The chain recombines TRBV2 with TRBJ1-1, with 7 nucleotides matching TRBD1. CDR1 is SNHLY and CDR2 is FYNNEI in the germline V gene. V lost 2 bases and J lost 2; bases outside the gene matches: 5. CDR3 length: 15 amino acids. Partial CDR3 DNA: TGTGCCAGCAGTGAAACTCAGGGGGTTAACACTGAA. Its protein is CASSETQGVNTE. The full CDR3 sequence reads CASSETQGVNTEAFF.

This clone was counted only a few times. The read ends 3 residues before the CDR3 terminus; that terminus is restored from the germline J gene. The chain combines TRBV2 with TRBJ2-7; 12 bases match TRBD2. CDR1 is SNHLY, CDR2 FYNNEI, per germline. J lost 2 bases, V lost 6 bases, and 2 bases had no gene match. This CDR3 has 14 residues. The chain's CDR3 is CASRLAGGPYEQYF. The covered CDR3 bases are TGTGCCAGCAGGCTAGCGGGAGGGCCCTACGAG.